Listed here are 28 T cell receptor beta chains from one sample, sequenced in a study of cytomegalovirus exposure and HLA in healthy donors. The repertoire was sequenced with immunoSEQ multiplex PCR; TCRdb's copy has only in-frame clones and lacks some. The data contain about 300,000 clones, approximately 88% of them singletons. The sample consisted of PBMCs. These receptors were taken from a woman aged 18-35 years in good health and CMV-seronegative.

The gene calls are TRBV6-5 and TRBJ2-4; 7 nucleotides match TRBD1. From germline, CDR1 is MNHEY and CDR2 SVGAGI. J was trimmed by 7 bases and V by 6 bases; bases with no gene match: 9. The CDR3 length is 14 residues. The CDR3 reads CASSWTPGQNIQYF. The CDR3, as DNA: TGTGCCAGCAGCTGGACCCCGGGACAGAACATTCAGTACTTC.

The gene calls are TRBV2 and TRBJ1-3; no clear D gene. CDR1 and CDR2 from the germline V gene are SNHLY and FYNNEI. The CDR3 covers 15 residues. The V end was cut by 2 bases, the J end by 4 bases, with 12 bases between. The DNA for the CDR3 is TGTGCCAGCAGTGAAAATCAGTTTTCGGGAAACACCATATATTTT. It translates to CASSENQFSGNTIYF.

The CDR3 here is CASSERSGPLLGYGYTF. As DNA, the CDR3 is TGTGCCAGCAGTGAAAGGTCAGGGCCCCTGCTGGGCTATGGCTACACCTTC. This chain joins TRBV6-1 and TRBJ1-2; tentatively, D is TRBD1 (5 bases). Per germline, CDR1 MNHNS and CDR2 SASEGT. V shed 2 bases and J shed 4 bases, with 20 bases lying between them. This CDR3 has 17 residues.

The chain joins TRBV27 to TRBJ1-5, with unresolved D. Trimming shortened V by 8 bases and J by 7 bases, and 12 bases separated the two germline ends. The CDR3 spans 12 residues. Germline CDR1 reads MNHEY; CDR2 reads SMNVEV (reference sequence). CDR3 residues: CASGRVQQPQHF. DNA for the CDR3: TGTGCCAGCGGGAGGGTCCAGCAGCCCCAGCATTTT.

The gene calls are TRBV5-6 and TRBJ2-7, with 8 bases aligning to TRBD1. The CDR3 sequence is 14 residues long. The germline CDR1 and CDR2 sequences are SGHDT and YYEEEE. V lost 4 bases and J lost 0; bases outside the gene matches: 3. CDR3 coding DNA: TGTGCCAGCAGCCAAACAGGGGGCTCCTACGAGCAGTACTTC. Its translation is CASSQTGGSYEQYF.

The V gene is TRBV6-5, the J gene TRBJ2-1, with a weak D call TRBD1 (6 bases). V dropped 2 bases and J dropped 6 bases, with 11 bases sitting between them. Per the germline V gene, CDR1 is MNHEY and CDR2 is SVGAGI. This CDR3 is built from 14 residues. DNA for the CDR3: TGTGCCAGCAGTTACGGACAGACCGGCAATGAGCAGTTCTTC. It codes for CASSYGQTGNEQFF.

This rearrangement joins TRBV7-9 to TRBJ1-6, with 7 bases matching TRBD1. CDR1 and CDR2 (germline): SEHNR, FQNEAQ (reference sequence). The CDR3 has 15 amino acids. The V gene end was trimmed by 4 bases and the J gene end by 5 bases; junction bases not matched to a gene: 5. CDR3 residues: CASSSPGTDNSPLHF. The CDR3 coding sequence is TGTGCCAGCAGCTCCCCCGGGACAGATAATTCACCCCTCCACTTT.

The chain uses TRBV5-1 and TRBJ2-3, with D perhaps TRBD1 (9 bases). This CDR3 has 14 residues. The V end was cut by 7 bases, the J end by 5 bases, with 17 bases between. Germline CDR1 SGHRS, CDR2 YFSETQ. CDR3 DNA sequence: TGCGCCAGCCGGGGGGGACAGGGTCAAGATACGCAGTATTTT. Encoded protein: CASRGGQGQDTQYF. Combining the CDR3 with reference TRBV5-1 and TRBJ2-3 gives the whole variable domain KAGVTQTPRYLIKTRGQQVTLSCSPISGHRSVSWYQQTPGQGLQFLFEYFSETQRNKGNFPGRFSGRQFSNSRSEMNVSTLELGDSALYLCASRGGQGQDTQYFGPGTRLTVL.

The rearrangement uses TRBV5-4 and TRBJ2-1, with a tentative D call TRBD2 (5 bases). This CDR3 region has 11 residues. Germline-derived CDR1 and CDR2 are SGHNT and YYREEE (reference sequence). The V and J ends lost 6 bases and 6 bases respectively, with 7 bases between them. CDR3 DNA: TGTGCCAGCACCAGCGGCAATGAGCAGTTCTTC. Protein product: CASTSGNEQFF.

The chain is built from TRBV9 and TRBJ2-1, with 7 bases matching TRBD2. After removal of 3 bases from V and 4 bases from J, the junction contained 10 bases not matched to a gene. Germline CDR1 SGDLS, CDR2 YYNGEE. This CDR3 has 16 residues. CDR3 loop: CASSALALAVYNEQFF. The CDR3 nucleotides are TGTGCCAGCAGCGCCCTCGCTCTAGCGGTATACAATGAGCAGTTCTTC.

A single count supports this clone. The rearrangement uses TRBV5-1 and TRBJ1-1; the match to TRBD1 covers 9 bases. Germline V CDR1 and CDR2: SGHRS, YFSETQ. Losses at the gene ends were 3 bases for V and 7 bases for J; bases not matched to a gene: 10. This CDR3 has 15 amino acids. In DNA form, the CDR3 reads TGCGCCAGCAGCTGGGGGACAGGGTATATGTTTGAAGCTTTCTTT. Translation gives CASSWGTGYMFEAFF.

The CDR3 DNA reads TGTGCCAGCAGCGCAACCGGGACAGGGTCCTACGAGCAGTACTTC. Its protein is CASSATGTGSYEQYF. The chain carries TRBV9 and TRBJ2-7; TRBD1 matches at 9 bases. Germline CDR1 reads SGDLS; CDR2 reads YYNGEE. The trim removed 3 bases at V and 1 base at J, leaving 5 bases unmatched. The CDR3 totals 15 residues. The full variable domain, in which reference TRBV9 and TRBJ2-7 provide the parts outside the CDR3, is DSGVTQTPKHLITATGQRVTLRCSPRSGDLSVYWYQQSLDQGLQFLIQYYNGEERAKGNILERFSAQQFPDLHSELNLSSLELGDSALYFCASSATGTGSYEQYFGPGTRLTVT.

V usage is TRBV7-8 and J usage is TRBJ2-1; D perhaps matches TRBD1 (6 bases). There are 14 residues in the CDR3. Germline CDR1 and CDR2: SGHVS and FQNEAQ. V was pared by 1 base and J by 6 bases, with 10 bases between. The CDR3 DNA reads TGTGCCAGCAGCTTAGGGGGGCTTGGCAATGAGCAGTTCTTC. Protein sequence: CASSLGGLGNEQFF.

About this clone itself: Other DNA sequences in this sample translate to the same CDR3. The chain recombines TRBV28 with TRBJ2-7; TRBD1 matches 7 bases. Germline CDR1 and CDR2: MDHEN and SYDVKM. J lost 2 bases, V lost 8 bases, and 3 bases had no gene match. This CDR3 is built from 12 residues. As DNA, the CDR3 is TGTGCCAGCCGACAGGGTACCTACGAGCAGTACTTC. Amino acid sequence: CASRQGTYEQYF.

The CDR3 is CSVVPGQGTYEQYF. The CDR3 nucleotides read TGCAGCGTTGTACCGGGACAGGGGACTTACGAGCAGTACTTC. The gene calls are TRBV29-1 and TRBJ2-7; 10 bases are a match to TRBD1. CDR1 SQVTM and CDR2 ANQGSEA come from the germline V gene. CDR3 length equals 14 residues. Trimming took 4 bases from V and 4 from J; bases not matched to a gene: 7.

The V call is TRBV28, the J call TRBJ2-6; maybe TRBD1 (8 bases). Germline V lookup: CDR1 MDHEN, CDR2 SYDVKM. The length of the CDR3 is 18 residues. Trimming took 8 bases from V and 2 from J, leaving 22 bases between them. CDR3 region: CASGLQGGTFPGANVLTF. The DNA for the CDR3 is TGTGCCAGCGGCCTACAGGGGGGGACTTTCCCTGGGGCCAACGTCCTGACTTTC.

In DNA, the CDR3 is TGTGCCACCAGCCCTGACCCTAGCGGGAGCTACGAGCAGTACTTC. Translated, it gives CATSPDPSGSYEQYF. The chain employs TRBV15 and TRBJ2-7; 10 bases agree with TRBD2. The junction had 7 bases not matched to a gene; V was cut back by 5 bases and J by 3 bases. The CDR3 contains 15 residues. Germline CDR1 reads LNHNV; CDR2 reads YYDKDF (reference sequence).

The count of this clone is one. The rearrangement joins TRBV30 to TRBJ1-2, with a possible D match to TRBD1 (5 bases). V was trimmed by 4 bases and J by 4 bases, leaving 19 bases between them. The CDR3 extends over 15 amino acids. CDR1 GTSNPN and CDR2 SVGIG come from the germline V gene (reference sequence). The CDR3 loop reads CAWNTRDGGIYGYTF. For the CDR3, the DNA is TGTGCCTGGAACACCCGGGACGGGGGGATCTATGGCTACACCTTC. The whole variable domain, remainder taken from reference TRBV30 and TRBJ1-2, is SQTIHQWPATLVQPVGSPLSLECTVEGTSNPNLYWYRQAAGRGLQLLFYSVGIGQISSEVPQNLSASRPQDRQFILSSKKLLLSDSGFYLCAWNTRDGGIYGYTFGSGTRLTVV.

The J gene is TRBJ2-7, the V gene TRBV5-6, with D possibly being TRBD1 (5 bases). Trimming shortened V by 3 bases and J by 0 bases, and 13 bases separated the two germline ends. The CDR3 length is 15 residues. The germline V gene encodes CDR1 SGHDT and CDR2 YYEEEE. The CDR3: CASSSPGISSYEQYF. CDR3 in DNA: TGTGCCAGCAGCTCTCCAGGGATCAGCTCCTACGAGCAGTACTTC.

This chain uses TRBV4-1 with TRBJ2-7; D possibly corresponds to TRBD2 (6 bases). The V gene's germline CDR1 is MGHRA and CDR2 YSYEKL. The CDR3 is 14 amino acids. The V and J ends lost 4 bases and 2 bases respectively, with 12 bases between them. The DNA of the CDR3 is TGCGCCAGCAGCCCCAAAGCGGGCCCCTACGAGCAGTACTTC. It codes for CASSPKAGPYEQYF.

This clone was seen only a few times. The J gene is TRBJ2-1, the V gene TRBV21-1; TRBD2 is taken as the D call from the table, unchecked against the DNA. TRBV21-1 is an annotated pseudogene. This CDR3 contains 15 residues. CDR3 loop: CASSKEAGGPGEQFF. The CDR3 nucleotides are TGTGCCAGCAGCAAAGAAGCGGGAGGGCCGGGTGAGCAGTTCTTC.

V gene TRBV18 combines with J gene TRBJ2-1; maybe TRBD2 (6 bases). V dropped 5 bases and J dropped 9 bases, with 20 bases sitting between them. The CDR3 is 15 residues long. Germline lookup yields CDR1 KGHSH and CDR2 LQKENI. This CDR3 reads CASSAGPPWGGEQFF. The CDR3, as DNA: TGTGCCAGCTCAGCTGGACCGCCCTGGGGAGGTGAGCAGTTCTTC.

V and J are TRBV9 and TRBJ2-5; possibly TRBD2 for D (6 bases). Germline assignment: CDR1 SGDLS and CDR2 YYNGEE. The CDR3 is 16 amino acids. V lost 0 bases to trimming and J lost 3 bases, with 15 bases between them. The CDR3 bases are TGTGCCAGCAGCGTAGCTGGCGGGGTGGGGGAAGAGACCCAGTACTTC. It yields the protein CASSVAGGVGEETQYF.

The rearrangement uses TRBV6-1 and TRBJ1-2, with unresolved D. From germline, CDR1 is MNHNS and CDR2 SASEGT. The CDR3 runs 13 residues. V gave up 3 bases and J gave up 1 base, with 6 bases separating them. The CDR3 loop reads CASSDAGNYGYTF. CDR3 nucleotides: TGTGCCAGCAGTGACGCGGGTAACTATGGCTACACCTTC.

This clone was counted only a few times. The CDR3 region has the DNA TGCGCCAGCAGATTGAGACAGGGCACTGAAGCTTTCTTT. Amino acids: CASRLRQGTEAFF. The rearrangement uses TRBV5-1 and TRBJ1-1; TRBD1 agrees at 7 bases. Unmatched junction bases numbered 5, after V lost 5 bases and J lost 4 bases. The CDR3 runs to 13 residues. CDR1 and CDR2 (germline): SGHRS, YFSETQ. The full variable domain, its missing parts supplied by reference TRBV5-1 and TRBJ1-1, is KAGVTQTPRYLIKTRGQQVTLSCSPISGHRSVSWYQQTPGQGLQFLFEYFSETQRNKGNFPGRFSGRQFSNSRSEMNVSTLELGDSALYLCASRLRQGTEAFFGQGTRLTVV.

This rearrangement joins TRBV7-9 to TRBJ2-1, with 12 bases lining up with TRBD2. The V gene's germline CDR1 is SEHNR and CDR2 FQNEAQ (reference sequence). Trimming at V came to 5 bases and at J to 8 bases, leaving 7 bases not matched to a gene. This CDR3 has 15 amino acids. The DNA for the CDR3 is TGTGCCAGCAGCACTAGCGGGAGGCTTATGCATGAGCAGTTCTTC. Encoded protein: CASSTSGRLMHEQFF.

This clone was found a few times. This chain joins TRBV9 and TRBJ1-2; TRBD1 aligns across 10 bases. Trimming removed 3 bases from V and 4 bases from J; junction bases left unmatched: 3. In germline, CDR1 is SGDLS, CDR2 YYNGEE. The CDR3 sequence is 14 residues long. CDR3 region: CASSGWDRGYGYTF. The CDR3 nucleotides are TGTGCCAGCAGCGGCTGGGACAGGGGCTATGGCTACACCTTC.

The rearrangement uses TRBV2 and TRBJ2-7; TRBD2 agrees at 9 bases. The V gene end was trimmed by 7 bases and the J gene end by 2 bases; junction bases not matched to a gene: 6. The V gene's germline CDR1 is SNHLY and CDR2 FYNNEI. This CDR3 has 14 amino acids. DNA for the CDR3: TGTGCCAGCACCGGGACTAGCCGAACCTACGAGCAGTACTTC. Translation gives CASTGTSRTYEQYF. Complete variable domain (other parts from reference TRBV2 and TRBJ2-7): EPEVTQTPSHQVTQMGQEVILRCVPISNHLYFYWYRQILGQKVEFLVSFYNNEISEKSEIFDDQFSVERPDGSNFTLKIRSTKLEDSAMYFCASTGTSRTYEQYFGPGTRLTVT.